Sequencing of this TCR beta chain was carried out in a study of blood T cells in healthy people across ages. The CDR3 has 15 amino acids. Germline CDR1 is LGHNA and CDR2 is YNFKEQ. The J segment lost 5 bases and the V segment lost 0 bases, leaving 4 bases of the junction unmatched. Sample-barcoded 5' priming and a J-beta primer mix drove a second PCR of roughly 6 to 12 cycles. TCRdb used MiXCR to reprocess the 5' RACE reads, holding one entry per CDR3 protein. This sample has 1.5 million to 2 million distinct CDR3 sequences, with about 50% found just once. Sequenced sample: blood. The gene calls are TRBV4-2 and TRBJ2-5; TRBD1 matches 9 bases. The TCR originated in a woman in her thirties or forties in good health. The CDR3 sequence is CASSQEGQGRETQYF. CDR3 DNA: TGTGCCAGCAGCCAAGAAGGACAGGGGAGGGAGACCCAGTACTTC.